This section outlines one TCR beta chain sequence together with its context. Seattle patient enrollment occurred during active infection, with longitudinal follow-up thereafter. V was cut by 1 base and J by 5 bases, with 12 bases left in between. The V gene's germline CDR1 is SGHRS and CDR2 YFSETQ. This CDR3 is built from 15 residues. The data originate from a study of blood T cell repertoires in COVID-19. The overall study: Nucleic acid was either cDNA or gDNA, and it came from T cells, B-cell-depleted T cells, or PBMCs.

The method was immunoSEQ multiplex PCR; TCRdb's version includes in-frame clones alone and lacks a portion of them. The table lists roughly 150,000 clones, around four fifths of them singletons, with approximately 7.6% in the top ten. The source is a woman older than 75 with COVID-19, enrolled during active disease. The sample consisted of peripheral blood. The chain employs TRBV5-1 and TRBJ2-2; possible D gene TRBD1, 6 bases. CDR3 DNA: TGCGCCAGCAGCTTGCAGGGGCCCGAAACCGGGGAGCTGTTTTTT. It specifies CASSLQGPETGELFF.